What follows are 30 T cell receptor beta chains derived from one specimen sequenced in a study of T cell responses to AZD1222 COVID-19 vaccine. The repertoire was sequenced with immunoSEQ multiplex PCR; TCRdb's copy has only in-frame clones and lacks some. The table lists some 140,000 clones, about 93% of them singletons, with roughly 0.91% in the top ten. The sequences come from peripheral blood, collected on day 0 of AZD1222 vaccination. These receptors all come from an adult in good health.

The chain has TRBV19 and TRBJ1-2; D is undetermined. This CDR3 has 12 residues. Trimming took off 8 bases at V and 4 bases at J, with 11 bases between the two ends. Germline CDR1 is LNHDA and CDR2 is SQIVND (reference sequence). The CDR3 region is CASWSGVYGYTF. The CDR3 nucleotides read TGTGCCAGTTGGAGTGGGGTCTATGGCTACACCTTC.

This clone was picked up a small number of times. CDR3 in DNA: TGTGCCAGCAGCGTATGGGACAGGGGGCATGAGTTCGCTGGAAACACCATATATTTT. Protein sequence: CASSVWDRGHEFAGNTIYF. The J gene is TRBJ1-3, the V gene TRBV9; 12 positions agree with TRBD1. Germline trimming cut 1 base from V and 2 bases from J; bases unmatched to any gene: 10. CDR1 is SGDLS, CDR2 YYNGEE, per germline. The CDR3 sequence is 19 residues long.

The chain joins TRBV6-6 to TRBJ2-7, with TRBD1 as a possible D gene (5 bases). CDR3 length: 14 amino acids. The germline gives CDR1 MNHNY, CDR2 SVGAGI (reference sequence). Between the trimmed V and J ends, which lost 5 bases and 1 base, there was a span of 12 bases. The CDR3 sequence is CASSQTGLSYEQYF. CDR3 bases: TGTGCCAGCAGTCAAACAGGATTATCCTACGAGCAGTACTTC.

The chain has TRBV9 and TRBJ2-6, with D possibly being TRBD1 (5 bases). Germline lookup yields CDR1 SGDLS and CDR2 YYNGEE. V was trimmed by 1 base and J by 0 bases, leaving 8 bases between them. This CDR3 is built from 16 residues. This chain's CDR3 is CASSVQGHSGANVLTF. The CDR3, as DNA: TGTGCCAGCAGCGTACAGGGCCACTCTGGGGCCAACGTCCTGACTTTC. Variable domain in full (rest from reference TRBV9 and TRBJ2-6): DSGVTQTPKHLITATGQRVTLRCSPRSGDLSVYWYQQSLDQGLQFLIQYYNGEERAKGNILERFSAQQFPDLHSELNLSSLELGDSALYFCASSVQGHSGANVLTFGAGSRLTVL.

This chain links TRBV7-6 with TRBJ2-7, with D perhaps matching TRBD2 (8 bases). Germline CDR1 SGHVS, CDR2 FNYEAQ. This CDR3 contains 15 residues. Trimming removed 5 bases from V and 6 bases from J, with 20 bases in between. The CDR3 DNA follows: TGTGCCAGCAGCGCGAGGGGACTAGGGGGCGGCGAGCAGTACTTC. Translation: CASSARGLGGGEQYF.

The V call is TRBV7-7, the J call TRBJ2-2; D call uncertain. Germline assignment: CDR1 SSHAT and CDR2 FNYEAQ (reference sequence). Trimming took 4 bases from V and 1 from J, leaving 16 bases between them. This CDR3 is built from 17 residues. The CDR3 DNA follows: TGTGCCAGCAGCTACGCGTTCCGGGTCGGGAACACCGGGGAGCTGTTTTTT. Encoded protein: CASSYAFRVGNTGELFF.

The chain combines TRBV10-3 with TRBJ1-3; D is uncertain. Trimming stripped 6 bases from V and 0 bases from J, with 6 bases between. CDR1 is ENHRY and CDR2 is SYGVKD in the germline V gene. CDR3 length: 13 residues. CDR3 amino acids: CAIRSSSGNTIYF. The CDR3 DNA follows: TGTGCCATCAGAAGTAGCTCTGGAAACACCATATATTTT.

V and J are TRBV11-3 and TRBJ2-7; 7 positions match TRBD1. The CDR3 is 13 residues long. From germline, CDR1 is SGHNT and CDR2 YENEEA. With V trimmed by 2 bases and J by 5 bases, 3 bases remained unmatched. CDR3 in amino acids: CASSLNRGHEQYF. The DNA for the CDR3 is TGTGCCAGCAGCTTAAACAGGGGACACGAGCAGTACTTC.

The sample holds one count of this clone. The rearrangement joins TRBV5-1 to TRBJ1-4, with TRBD1 as a possible D gene (6 bases). The CDR3 consists of 16 residues. V was pared by 0 bases and J by 3 bases, with 12 bases between. Germline V gene data show CDR1 as SGHRS and CDR2 as YFSETQ. In nucleotides, the CDR3 is TGCGCCAGCAGCTTGGGGGCAGGGGCATCTAATGAAAAACTGTTTTTT. Its translation: CASSLGAGASNEKLFF.

The chain employs TRBV6-2 or TRBV6-3 and TRBJ1-2, with D unclear. V shed 4 bases and J shed 1 base, with 10 bases lying between them. CDR1 and CDR2 from the germline V gene are MNHEY and SVGEGT. The CDR3 loop spans 14 amino acids. The CDR3 here is CASSLRWVNYGYTF. The CDR3 bases are TGTGCCAGCAGTTTACGGTGGGTTAACTATGGCTACACCTTC.

As regards this clone: This sample also contains other DNA sequences that code for the same CDR3. The chain employs TRBV27 and TRBJ1-5; D call uncertain. V was shortened by 1 base and J by 7 bases, with 5 bases between the two germline ends. From germline, CDR1 is MNHEY and CDR2 SMNVEV (reference sequence). The length of the CDR3 is 12 residues. The CDR3 region has the DNA TGTGCCAGCAGTTTATTAGGGCAGCCCCAGCATTTT. Translation: CASSLLGQPQHF.

The chain uses TRBV27 and TRBJ2-7; 11 bases match TRBD2. The germline gives CDR1 MNHEY, CDR2 SMNVEV (reference sequence). Germline trimming cut 6 bases from V and 5 bases from J; bases unmatched to any gene: 12. The CDR3 extends over 16 amino acids. The CDR3 protein is CASRPVGTSGWNEQYF. The CDR3 nucleotides are TGTGCCAGCAGACCTGTCGGGACTAGCGGTTGGAACGAGCAGTACTTC.

The chain is built from TRBV11-2 and TRBJ2-3; D is unclear. Germline CDR1 reads SGHAT; CDR2 reads FQNNGV. The CDR3 spans 11 residues. V shed 2 bases and J shed 7 bases, with 4 bases lying between them. CDR3 bases: TGTGCCAGCAGCTTACAGAATACGCAGTATTTT. This sequence encodes CASSLQNTQYF.

The J gene is TRBJ1-4, the V gene TRBV4-1; 8 bases are a match to TRBD1. V lost 0 bases, J lost 2 bases, and 5 bases stayed unmatched. CDR1 MGHRA and CDR2 YSYEKL come from the germline V gene. The CDR3 is 17 residues long. CDR3 loop: CASSQETGGTTNEKLFF. The CDR3 nucleotides are TGCGCCAGCAGCCAAGAAACAGGGGGTACGACTAATGAAAAACTGTTTTTT.

The CDR3 nucleotides read TGTGCCAGCAGCCAAGAAGTAATATTAACAGGGGAAACTGAAGCTTTCTTT. Protein product: CASSQEVILTGETEAFF. The chain recombines TRBV5-8 with TRBJ1-1; 7 nucleotides match TRBD1. This CDR3 region has 17 residues. J gave up 5 bases and V 4 bases, and 17 bases lay outside the gene matches. CDR1 and CDR2 from the germline V gene are SGHTS and YDEGEE.

Regarding this clone: The junction departs from the called germline gene at one end, perhaps through a read error. This chain joins TRBV30 and TRBJ1-3, with D unclear. This CDR3 is built from 13 residues. Germline V gives CDR1 GTSNPN, CDR2 SVGIG (reference sequence). CDR3 amino acids: CAWNPYSGNTIYF. The CDR3 region has the DNA TGTGCGTGGAATCCGTACTCTGGAAACACCATATATTTT. The variable domain in full, completed from reference TRBV30 and TRBJ1-3, reads SQTIHQWPATLVQPVGSPLSLECTVEGTSNPNLYWYRQAAGRGLQLLFYSVGIGQISSEVPQNLSASRPQDRQFILSSKKLLLSDSGFYLCAWNPYSGNTIYFGEGSWLTVV.

In DNA form, the CDR3 reads TGTGCCAGCAGTGAAGTGGCTAGCGGGGCAAATGAGCAGTTCTTC. Translation gives CASSEVASGANEQFF. The chain couples TRBV6-1 to TRBJ2-1; TRBD2 matches at 9 bases. Germline loops: CDR1 MNHNS, CDR2 SASEGT. This CDR3 has 15 amino acids. J gave up 7 bases and V 1 base, and 5 bases lay outside the gene matches.

The chain has TRBV3-1 (or the pseudogene TRBV3-2) and TRBJ2-5, with 8 bases identical to TRBD2. The V and J ends lost 7 bases and 5 bases, in that order; junction bases with no gene match: 9. This CDR3 comprises 14 residues. Germline CDR1 and CDR2: LGHDT and YNNKEL (reference sequence). CDR3 region: CASTRGGRGETQYF. The DNA of the CDR3 is TGTGCCAGCACCCGGGGGGGGCGCGGTGAGACCCAGTACTTC.

The chain combines TRBV19 with TRBJ1-4; D uncertain. Per germline, CDR1 LNHDA and CDR2 SQIVND (reference sequence). The CDR3 extends over 14 amino acids. V lost 3 bases, J lost 8 bases, and 13 bases lay in between. CDR3 sequence: CASSMGAAFEKLFF. The CDR3 DNA reads as TGTGCCAGTAGTATGGGTGCGGCATTCGAAAAACTGTTTTTT.

The chain employs TRBV3-1 (or the pseudogene TRBV3-2) and TRBJ1-1, with no clear D. The CDR3 covers 15 residues. The V end was cut by 0 bases, the J end by 4 bases, with 12 bases between. Germline V gives CDR1 LGHDT, CDR2 YNNKEL (reference sequence). CDR3 in amino acids: CASSQDWVRATEAFF. Here the CDR3 DNA reads TGTGCCAGCAGCCAAGACTGGGTACGGGCCACTGAAGCTTTCTTT.

The chain employs TRBV20-1 and TRBJ1-1; possible D gene TRBD1, 6 bases. The CDR3 totals 13 residues. Per the germline V gene, CDR1 is DFQATT and CDR2 is SNEGSKA (reference sequence). V lost 3 bases and J 4 bases, leaving 12 bases between the germline ends. The CDR3 protein is CSASSGETTEAFF. CDR3 coding DNA: TGCAGTGCTAGTTCAGGGGAGACCACTGAAGCTTTCTTT.

The chain uses TRBV2 and TRBJ2-2; no reliable D call. V lost 6 bases, J lost 4 bases, and 6 bases lay in between. The CDR3 totals 12 residues. Per germline, CDR1 SNHLY and CDR2 FYNNEI. The chain's CDR3 is CASSQATGELFF. The CDR3 region has the DNA TGTGCCAGCAGCCAGGCCACCGGGGAGCTGTTTTTT.

The rearrangement joins TRBV6-1 to TRBJ1-4; D not resolved. The CDR3 totals 17 residues. V lost 3 bases, J lost 5 bases, and 19 bases lay in between. CDR1 and CDR2 (germline): MNHNS, SASEGT. The CDR3 sequence: CASSDFPRSRKNEKLFF. The CDR3, as DNA: TGTGCCAGCAGTGATTTCCCTCGCAGCAGGAAAAATGAAAAACTGTTTTTT.

The table lists this clone with a few counts. V gene TRBV19 combines with J gene TRBJ2-3; unclear D gene. Looked up from germline, CDR1 is LNHDA and CDR2 is SQIVND (reference sequence). Trimming shortened V by 4 bases and J by 3 bases, and 11 bases separated the two germline ends. The length of the CDR3 is 14 residues. The CDR3 spells CASSKVAATDTQYF. The DNA for the CDR3 is TGTGCCAGTAGTAAAGTGGCAGCGACAGATACGCAGTATTTT.

The V gene is TRBV5-1, the J gene TRBJ2-5; D not certain. The CDR3 has 12 amino acids. V shed 4 bases and J shed 5 bases, with 9 bases lying between them. Germline V lookup: CDR1 SGHRS, CDR2 YFSETQ. The CDR3 here is CASSDGWETQYF. As DNA, the CDR3 is TGCGCCAGCAGCGACGGTTGGGAGACCCAGTACTTC.

V gene TRBV6-6 combines with J gene TRBJ1-1, with 10 bases that match TRBD1. The CDR3 spans 14 residues. Germline CDR1 and CDR2: MNHNY and SVGAGI (reference sequence). V trimming: 6 bases; J trimming: 6 bases; junction bases outside the gene matches: 7. This chain's CDR3 is CASRRRQGAPEAFF. For the CDR3, the DNA is TGTGCCAGCAGGCGTAGACAGGGGGCCCCTGAAGCTTTCTTT.

The chain couples TRBV27 to TRBJ1-2; TRBD1 agrees at 10 bases. The V gene's germline CDR1 is MNHEY and CDR2 SMNVEV (reference sequence). The CDR3 is made up of 17 amino acids. Trimming at V came to 7 bases and at J to 2 bases, leaving 13 bases not matched to a gene. The CDR3 region is CASTVLPGQGGNYGYTF. CDR3 sequence (DNA): TGTGCCAGCACCGTTTTGCCCGGACAGGGGGGAAACTATGGCTACACCTTC.

The chain employs TRBV19 and TRBJ2-5, with D perhaps TRBD2 (5 bases). The CDR3 is made up of 12 amino acids. V was cut by 3 bases and J by 5 bases, with 7 bases left in between. CDR1 is LNHDA, CDR2 SQIVND, per germline (reference sequence). CDR3: CASSMGVETQYF. CDR3 sequence (DNA): TGTGCCAGTAGTATGGGAGTTGAGACCCAGTACTTC. The full variable domain, completed using reference TRBV19 and TRBJ2-5, is DGGITQSPKYLFRKEGQNVTLSCEQNLNHDAMYWYRQDPGQGLRLIYYSQIVNDFQKGDIAEGYSVSREKKESFPLTVTSAQKNPTAFYLCASSMGVETQYFGPGTRLLVL.

The count of this clone is one. V gene TRBV29-1 combines with J gene TRBJ2-3; D remains ambiguous. Looked up from germline, CDR1 is SQVTM and CDR2 is ANQGSEA. The CDR3 runs 14 residues. Trimming pared 1 base from V and 3 bases from J, leaving 11 bases between. In DNA, the CDR3 is TGCAGCGTTGAAGGGGCTAGAAGGACAGATACGCAGTATTTT. It translates to CSVEGARRTDTQYF.

CDR3 bases: TGTGCCAGCAGCCAATCCCCCCAGGGAGACACTGAAGCTTTCTTT. This sequence encodes CASSQSPQGDTEAFF. The chain has TRBV4-2 and TRBJ1-1; D might be TRBD1 (5 bases). V was clipped by 2 bases and J by 3 bases, with 13 bases between them. The germline V gene has CDR1 LGHNA and CDR2 YNFKEQ. This CDR3 is built from 15 residues.